The 27 T cell receptor beta chains reported below all come from one sample, sequenced in a study of T cells in localized non-small cell lung cancer (dated by TCRdb to the early 2020s). The library was produced with the immunoSEQ multiplex PCR assay. Here the immuneACCESS table is served through TCRdb, limited to in-frame sequences with V and J called. Missing clones are a known gap in these copies; in checked studies unresolved V genes cover under half, and the rest lacks a known reason. The sample profile shows just under 20,000 clones; around 83% of them were found once. The ten most abundant clones make up about 4.6% of the sample. Sample: peripheral blood, taken before any cancer treatment. The receptors were sampled from a man between 40 and 70 years old with stage I lung adenocarcinoma.

The V call is TRBV5-1, the J call TRBJ2-2; D is unresolved. Trimming stripped 2 bases from V and 3 bases from J, with 2 bases between. CDR1 is SGHRS, CDR2 YFSETQ, per germline. This CDR3 is built from 12 residues. CDR3 region: CASSFDTGELFF. CDR3 in DNA: TGCGCCAGCAGCTTTGACACCGGGGAGCTGTTTTTT.

V is TRBV18 and J is TRBJ2-3; TRBD2 aligns across 11 bases. The J segment lost 2 bases and the V segment lost 4 bases, leaving 8 bases of the junction unmatched. Germline assignment: CDR1 KGHSH and CDR2 LQKENI. The CDR3 totals 17 residues. The CDR3 here is CASSQAGTSGSTDTQYF. The CDR3 region has the DNA TGTGCCAGCTCACAAGCCGGGACTAGCGGATCCACAGATACGCAGTATTTT.

The chain is built from TRBV11-3 and TRBJ2-3, with TRBD2 matching over 9 bases. With V trimmed by 3 bases and J by 3 bases, 10 bases remained unmatched. Looked up from germline, CDR1 is SGHNT and CDR2 is YENEEA. This CDR3 comprises 17 residues. For the CDR3, the DNA is TGTGCCAGCAGCTTTGGCGGGGGGGCCCCCCGAACAGATACGCAGTATTTT. It codes for CASSFGGGAPRTDTQYF.

The CDR3 DNA reads TGTGCCAGCAGCACCTCCGGGACTAGCGCTTACAATGAGCAGTTCTTC. Translating gives CASSTSGTSAYNEQFF. J is TRBJ2-1 and V is TRBV4-2; 10 nucleotides line up with TRBD2. Germline CDR1 reads LGHNA; CDR2 reads YNFKEQ. J gave up 4 bases and V 5 bases, and 8 bases lay outside the gene matches. The CDR3 has 16 amino acids.

This rearrangement joins TRBV2 to TRBJ1-3, with TRBD1 matching over 11 bases. Germline CDR1 and CDR2: SNHLY and FYNNEI. The CDR3 runs 14 residues. With V trimmed by 4 bases and J by 4 bases, 0 bases remained unmatched. The CDR3 region has the DNA TGTGCCAGCAGTGGGACAGGGGGCGGAAACACCATATATTTT. It specifies CASSGTGGGNTIYF.

The rearrangement joins TRBV21-1 to TRBJ2-5; the listed D gene, TRBD2, was not tested against the DNA. TRBV21-1 is given as a pseudogene. The length of the CDR3 is 15 residues. The CDR3, as DNA: TGTGCCAGCAGCAAAGTCCGGGAGCGACAAGAGACCCAGTACTTC. Amino acids: CASSKVRERQETQYF.

J is TRBJ2-6 and V is TRBV19; D call uncertain. The V and J ends lost 6 bases and 3 bases respectively, with 6 bases between them. Per germline, CDR1 LNHDA and CDR2 SQIVND (reference sequence). CDR3 length: 13 residues. The CDR3 DNA reads as TGTGCCAGTAGGAGGTTTGGGGCCAACGTCCTGACTTTC. It specifies CASRRFGANVLTF.

The chain carries TRBV21-1 and TRBJ1-1. TRBV21-1 is tagged as a pseudogene. This CDR3 contains 16 residues. The CDR3 sequence: CASSKATWHSNDQAFF. The DNA for the CDR3 is TGTGCCAGCAGCAAAGCCACTTGGCATTCAAACGATCAAGCTTTCTTT.

This rearrangement joins TRBV2 to TRBJ1-4, with D hard to call. The CDR3 contains 14 residues. Germline V gene sequence: CDR1 SNHLY, CDR2 FYNNEI. Trimming left V 6 bases short and J 4 bases short, with 12 bases between. DNA of the CDR3: TGTGCCAGCAGGAAGCGGGAATTTAATGAAAAACTGTTTTTT. Residues: CASRKREFNEKLFF. Filled out from reference TRBV2 and TRBJ1-4, the complete variable domain reads EPEVTQTPSHQVTQMGQEVILRCVPISNHLYFYWYRQILGQKVEFLVSFYNNEISEKSEIFDDQFSVERPDGSNFTLKIRSTKLEDSAMYFCASRKREFNEKLFFGSGTQLSVL.

The chain couples TRBV6-5 to TRBJ1-2; maybe TRBD1 (5 bases). Per the germline V gene, CDR1 is MNHEY and CDR2 is SVGAGI. Trimming pared 10 bases from V and 4 bases from J, leaving 13 bases between. The length of the CDR3 is 12 residues. Here the CDR3 DNA reads TGTGCCACCCGAGGAGGGGCCTATGGCTACACCTTC. This sequence encodes CATRGGAYGYTF.

This clone is medium-sized (0.01 to 0.1%) by share. Other DNA sequences within the sample encode an identical CDR3. The gene calls are TRBV30 and TRBJ1-1; D gene uncertain. Germline lookup yields CDR1 GTSNPN and CDR2 SVGIG (reference sequence). Trimming shortened V by 0 bases and J by 6 bases, and 11 bases separated the two germline ends. CDR3 size: 13 residues. In nucleotides, the CDR3 is TGTGCCTGGAGTGTTCAAGGATTCTCTGAAGCTTTCTTT. It is translated as CAWSVQGFSEAFF. The full variable domain, with the rest looked up from reference TRBV30 and TRBJ1-1, is SQTIHQWPATLVQPVGSPLSLECTVEGTSNPNLYWYRQAAGRGLQLLFYSVGIGQISSEVPQNLSASRPQDRQFILSSKKLLLSDSGFYLCAWSVQGFSEAFFGQGTRLTVV.

The chain carries TRBV4-1 and TRBJ2-7, with 7 bases identical to TRBD1. The J segment lost 1 base and the V segment lost 0 bases, leaving 3 bases of the junction unmatched. Germline V gene data show CDR1 as MGHRA and CDR2 as YSYEKL. The CDR3 is 15 residues long. CDR3 residues: CASSQEGTASYEQYF. Here the CDR3 DNA reads TGCGCCAGCAGCCAAGAAGGGACAGCTTCCTACGAGCAGTACTTC.

The V and J genes are TRBV4-3 and TRBJ2-1; perhaps TRBD1 as D (5 bases). V was trimmed by 2 bases and J by 0 bases, leaving 23 bases between them. From germline, CDR1 is LGHNA and CDR2 YSLEER. The CDR3 covers 20 residues. CDR3 region: CASSQRYLTVTGDSYNEQFF. Here the CDR3 DNA reads TGCGCCAGCAGCCAACGCTATCTCACGGTTACAGGTGACTCCTACAATGAGCAGTTCTTC.

This sequence joins TRBV27 and TRBJ2-2; D may be TRBD1 (6 bases). Germline loops: CDR1 MNHEY, CDR2 SMNVEV (reference sequence). The ends were cut back, 6 bases at V and 2 bases at J, with 13 bases in the middle. The CDR3 consists of 15 residues. CDR3 sequence: CASRPRQANTGELFF. Written as DNA, the CDR3 is TGTGCCAGCAGACCCCGACAGGCCAACACCGGGGAGCTGTTTTTT.

The chain couples TRBV28 to TRBJ2-7, with D possibly being TRBD1 or TRBD2 (6 bases each). V was shortened by 5 bases and J by 6 bases, with 20 bases between the two germline ends. This CDR3 is built from 15 residues. Per the germline V gene, CDR1 is MDHEN and CDR2 is SYDVKM. The CDR3 region is CASSDLQGMGGEQYF. DNA for the CDR3: TGTGCCAGCAGTGACCTACAGGGTATGGGAGGCGAGCAGTACTTC. Looking up the rest from reference TRBV28 and TRBJ2-7 gives the full variable domain: DVKVTQSSRYLVKRTGEKVFLECVQDMDHENMFWYRQDPGLGLRLIYFSYDVKMKEKGDIPEGYSVSREKKERFSLILESASTNQTSMYLCASSDLQGMGGEQYFGPGTRLTVT.

The chain recombines TRBV7-9 with TRBJ1-3; a weak D match, TRBD1 (5 bases). The CDR3 consists of 15 residues. With 10 bases removed from V and 0 bases from J, the gap between germline ends came to 16 bases. CDR1 SEHNR and CDR2 FQNEAQ come from the germline V gene (reference sequence). As DNA, the CDR3 is TGTGCCACCTCGGGGGGGATCGCCTCTGGAAACACCATATATTTT. The encoded protein is CATSGGIASGNTIYF.

The chain has TRBV27 and TRBJ2-3; a weak D match, TRBD2 (6 bases). Per germline, CDR1 MNHEY and CDR2 SMNVEV (reference sequence). Trimming cost V 6 bases and J 6 bases, with 25 bases left between them. The CDR3 is 17 amino acids. CDR3 in DNA: TGTGCCAGCAGCCACCAAATTGTGATTGGCCGGGGGGATACGCAGTATTTT. This sequence encodes CASSHQIVIGRGDTQYF.

The gene calls are TRBV7-6 and TRBJ2-1; 9 nucleotides line up with TRBD1. This CDR3 has 17 amino acids. Germline CDR1 and CDR2: SGHVS and FNYEAQ. V gave up 5 bases and J gave up 1 base; unmatched junction bases: 9. The CDR3 DNA reads TGTGCCAGCAGCCTTCTACAGGGGGCGGTATCCTACAATGAGCAGTTCTTC. This gives the protein CASSLLQGAVSYNEQFF.

The CDR3 region is CASSPGLAGADEQFF. In nucleotides, the CDR3 is TGTGCCAGCAGCCCGGGACTAGCGGGAGCGGATGAGCAGTTCTTC. This chain connects TRBV6-5 to TRBJ2-1; 14 positions agree with TRBD2. There are 15 residues in the CDR3. Germline assignment: CDR1 MNHEY and CDR2 SVGAGI. After removal of 6 bases from V and 8 bases from J, the junction contained 6 bases not matched to a gene.

The chain links TRBV28 to TRBJ2-1, with a possible D match to TRBD2 (5 bases). The germline gives CDR1 MDHEN, CDR2 SYDVKM. V lost 5 bases, J lost 3 bases, and 14 bases lay in between. This CDR3 is 15 amino acids long. The DNA of the CDR3 is TGTGCCAGCAGTCCTGCCCGTCGGGACTACAATGAGCAGTTCTTC. Its translation is CASSPARRDYNEQFF.

The J gene is TRBJ1-6, the V gene TRBV27; D is uncertain. The CDR3 runs 18 residues. V dropped 8 bases and J dropped 7 bases, with 27 bases sitting between them. The germline V gene encodes CDR1 MNHEY and CDR2 SMNVEV (reference sequence). CDR3 nucleotides: TGTGCCAGCTCCTTTCAGAGTCCTCTCCTACTTGTCAATTCACCCCTCCACTTT. Translating it yields CASSFQSPLLLVNSPLHF.

This sequence joins TRBV4-3 and TRBJ2-3; TRBD2 matches 7 bases. The CDR3 consists of 16 residues. CDR1 is LGHNA and CDR2 is YSLEER in the germline V gene. The V gene end was trimmed by 0 bases and the J gene end by 4 bases; junction bases not matched to a gene: 7. The DNA of the CDR3 is TGCGCCAGCAGCCAAGATACGGCGGCGGGGGCAGATACGCAGTATTTT. Encoded protein: CASSQDTAAGADTQYF.

The gene calls are TRBV6-6 and TRBJ2-7; tentative D call: TRBD1 (5 bases). CDR3 size: 15 residues. Looked up from germline, CDR1 is MNHNY and CDR2 is SVGAGI (reference sequence). V lost 0 bases, J lost 4 bases, and 13 bases lay in between. CDR3 DNA sequence: TGTGCCAGCAGTTACTCGACAGAGTTAGCTTACGAGCAGTACTTC. Protein: CASSYSTELAYEQYF.

The chain couples TRBV27 to TRBJ2-7; maybe TRBD1 (5 bases). This CDR3 has 15 amino acids. Germline V gene sequence: CDR1 MNHEY, CDR2 SMNVEV (reference sequence). V dropped 5 bases and J dropped 0 bases, with 14 bases sitting between them. CDR3 in DNA: TGTGCCAGCAGTCCAGGGTCCTCGAGCTCCTACGAGCAGTACTTC. Translating gives CASSPGSSSSYEQYF.

This sequence joins TRBV5-8 and TRBJ2-2; D might be TRBD1 (5 bases). Germline V CDR1 and CDR2: SGHTS, YDEGEE. Trimming shortened V by 1 base and J by 6 bases, and 13 bases separated the two germline ends. This CDR3 has 15 residues. The CDR3 reads CASSLKGWQAGELFF. CDR3 nucleotides: TGTGCCAGCAGCTTGAAGGGGTGGCAGGCCGGGGAGCTGTTTTTT.

The V gene is TRBV9, the J gene TRBJ2-3; 11 nucleotides line up with TRBD2. This CDR3 has 16 amino acids. CDR1 SGDLS and CDR2 YYNGEE come from the germline V gene. The junction had 4 bases not matched to a gene; V was cut back by 2 bases and J by 2 bases. The CDR3 DNA reads as TGTGCCAGCAGCGTGGGACTAGCGGACCTCACAGATACGCAGTATTTT. It is translated as CASSVGLADLTDTQYF.

This chain joins TRBV19 and TRBJ1-1, with D perhaps TRBD1 (5 bases). The germline V and J ends were trimmed by 3 bases and 3 bases, with 11 bases remaining between them. The CDR3 is 14 residues long. The germline CDR1 and CDR2 sequences are LNHDA and SQIVND (reference sequence). The CDR3 coding sequence is TGTGCCAGTAGTATCCGGGGACCCTACACTGAAGCTTTCTTT. Residues: CASSIRGPYTEAFF.